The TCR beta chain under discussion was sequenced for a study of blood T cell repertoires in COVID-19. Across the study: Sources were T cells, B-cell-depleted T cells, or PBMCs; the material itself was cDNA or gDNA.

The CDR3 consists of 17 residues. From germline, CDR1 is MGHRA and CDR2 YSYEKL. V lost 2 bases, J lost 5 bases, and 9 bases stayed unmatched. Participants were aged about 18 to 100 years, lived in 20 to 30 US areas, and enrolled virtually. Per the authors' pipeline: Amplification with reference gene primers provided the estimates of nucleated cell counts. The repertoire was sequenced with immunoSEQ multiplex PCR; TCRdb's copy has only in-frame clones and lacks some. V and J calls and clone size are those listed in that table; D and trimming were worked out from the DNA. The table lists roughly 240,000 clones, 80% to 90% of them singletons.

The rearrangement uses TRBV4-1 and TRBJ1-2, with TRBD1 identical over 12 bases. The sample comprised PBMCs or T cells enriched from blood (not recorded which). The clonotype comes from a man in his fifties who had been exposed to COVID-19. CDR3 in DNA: TGCGCCAGCAGCCAAAGAGGGACAGGGGGCAGAAGTTATGGCTACACCTTC. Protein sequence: CASSQRGTGGRSYGYTF.